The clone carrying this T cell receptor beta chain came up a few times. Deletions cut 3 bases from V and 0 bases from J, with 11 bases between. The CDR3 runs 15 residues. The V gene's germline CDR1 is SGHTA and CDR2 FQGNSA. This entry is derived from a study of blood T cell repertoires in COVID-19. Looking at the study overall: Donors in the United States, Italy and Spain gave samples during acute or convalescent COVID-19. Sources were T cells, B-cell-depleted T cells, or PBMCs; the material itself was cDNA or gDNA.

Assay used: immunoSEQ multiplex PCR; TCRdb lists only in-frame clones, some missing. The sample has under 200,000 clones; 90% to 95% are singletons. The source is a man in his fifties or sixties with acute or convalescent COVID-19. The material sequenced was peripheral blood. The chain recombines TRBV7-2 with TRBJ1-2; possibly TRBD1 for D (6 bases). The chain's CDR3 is CASSFKTGANYGYTF. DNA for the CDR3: TGTGCCAGCAGCTTTAAGACAGGTGCTAACTATGGCTACACCTTC.